This TCR beta chain was found in a study of control samples from healthy donors and cancer patients. V was pared by 2 bases and J by 7 bases, with 9 bases between. This CDR3 comprises 13 residues. Germline V lookup: CDR1 LGHDT, CDR2 YNNKEL (reference sequence). Using immunoSEQ multiplex PCR, the repertoire was profiled, and TCRdb retains in-frame clones only, with some absent. Among 120,000 to 150,000 clones, approximately 91% were seen once, and the ten largest hold 8.7%. Material: blood. This chain uses TRBV3-1 (or the pseudogene TRBV3-2) with TRBJ2-1; D is uncertain. This receptor was taken from a woman younger than 45 in good health. Written as DNA, the CDR3 is TGTGCCAGCAGCCAAATTGCGCCTAATGAGCAGTTCTTC. Its translation: CASSQIAPNEQFF.